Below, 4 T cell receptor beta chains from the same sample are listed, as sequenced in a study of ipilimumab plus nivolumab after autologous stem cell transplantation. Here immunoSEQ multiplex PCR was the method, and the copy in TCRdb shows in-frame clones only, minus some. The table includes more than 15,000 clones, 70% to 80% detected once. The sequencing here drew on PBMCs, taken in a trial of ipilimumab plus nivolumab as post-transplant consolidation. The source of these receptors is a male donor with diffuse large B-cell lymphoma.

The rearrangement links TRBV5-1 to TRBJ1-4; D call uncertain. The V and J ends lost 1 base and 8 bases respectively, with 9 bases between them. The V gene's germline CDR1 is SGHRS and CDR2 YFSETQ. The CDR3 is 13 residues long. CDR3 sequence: CASSLPSGEKLFF. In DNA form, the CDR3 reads TGCGCCAGCAGCTTGCCGTCGGGAGAAAAACTGTTTTTT.

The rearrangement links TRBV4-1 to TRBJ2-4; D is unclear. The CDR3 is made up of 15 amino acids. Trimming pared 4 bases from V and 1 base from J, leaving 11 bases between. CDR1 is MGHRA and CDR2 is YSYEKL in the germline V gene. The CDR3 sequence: CASSRVGEAKNIQYF. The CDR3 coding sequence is TGCGCCAGCAGCCGGGTCGGTGAGGCCAAAAACATTCAGTACTTC.

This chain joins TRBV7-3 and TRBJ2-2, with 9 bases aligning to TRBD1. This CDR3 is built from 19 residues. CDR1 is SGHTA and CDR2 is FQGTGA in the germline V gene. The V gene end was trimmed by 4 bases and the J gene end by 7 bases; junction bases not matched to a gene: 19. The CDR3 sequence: CASSSKYTGTGFEYGELFF. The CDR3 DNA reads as TGTGCCAGCAGCTCCAAGTATACCGGGACAGGGTTCGAGTACGGGGAGCTGTTTTTT.

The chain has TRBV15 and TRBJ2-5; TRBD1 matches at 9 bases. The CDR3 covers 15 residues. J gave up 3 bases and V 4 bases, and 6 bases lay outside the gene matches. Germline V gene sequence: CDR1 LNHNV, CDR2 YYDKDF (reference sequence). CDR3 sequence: CATSNQGQGKETQYF. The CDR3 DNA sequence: TGTGCCACCAGCAACCAAGGACAGGGGAAAGAGACCCAGTACTTC. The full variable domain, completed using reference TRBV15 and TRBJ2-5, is DAMVIQNPRYQVTQFGKPVTLSCSQTLNHNVMYWYQQKSSQAPKLLFHYYDKDFNNEADTPDNFQSRRPNTSFCFLDIRSPGLGDTAMYLCATSNQGQGKETQYFGPGTRLLVL.